The 32 T cell receptor beta chains given below trace back to one sample, sequenced in a study of chemoradiotherapy in HPV16-positive cancers (dated 2022 in TCRdb). The method was the immunoSEQ multiplex PCR assay. TCRdb mirrors the immuneACCESS table, restricted to in-frame sequences. Some clones are absent from its copies; in checked studies, under half trace to an unresolved V gene, and the reason for the others is unknown. Recorded for this sample are 20,000 to 25,000 clones; more than 90% of them occurred a single time. The ten largest clones capture around a sixth of the sample. The input for sequencing was blood, taken from a patient who underwent chemoradiotherapy. The receptors stem from a human donor with HPV-associated anogenital cancer.

In this sample, this clone turned up once. V gene TRBV11-2 combines with J gene TRBJ2-5; TRBD1 is a possible D gene (6 bases). CDR1 and CDR2 from the germline V gene are SGHAT and FQNNGV. CDR3 length: 14 residues. V lost 5 bases to trimming and J lost 2 bases, with 12 bases between them. DNA of the CDR3: TGTGCCAGCAGCACCGACAGGACTCAAGAGACCCAGTACTTC. Its protein is CASSTDRTQETQYF.

This clone was recorded only once. This rearrangement joins TRBV7-2 to TRBJ2-7, with 12 bases lining up with TRBD2. This CDR3 spans 16 amino acids. Germline-derived CDR1 and CDR2 are SGHTA and FQGNSA. V shed 1 base and J 4 bases; nucleotides not matched to a gene: 5. The chain's CDR3 is CASSLGLAGGQYEQYF. The CDR3 bases are TGTGCCAGCAGCTTAGGGCTAGCGGGGGGGCAATACGAGCAGTACTTC.

This chain uses TRBV4-3 with TRBJ2-3; 9 nucleotides agree with TRBD2. The V and J ends lost 0 bases and 2 bases, in that order; junction bases with no gene match: 3. Germline lookup yields CDR1 LGHNA and CDR2 YSLEER. The CDR3 is made up of 16 amino acids. The CDR3 DNA reads TGCGCCAGCAGCCAAGAGCTAGCGGGACCCACAGATACGCAGTATTTT. As protein: CASSQELAGPTDTQYF.

V is TRBV5-1 and J is TRBJ2-5; 9 bases line up with TRBD2. The V gene's germline CDR1 is SGHRS and CDR2 YFSETQ. There are 15 residues in the CDR3. V gave up 4 bases and J gave up 4 bases; unmatched junction bases: 8. The DNA of the CDR3 is TGCGCCAGCAGCCCCCGGGCAGCGGGAGGAGAGACCCAGTACTTC. Translated, it gives CASSPRAAGGETQYF.

The rearrangement links TRBV21-1 to TRBJ2-3; the table's D call of TRBD2 was not tested on the DNA. TRBV21-1 represents a pseudogene. The CDR3 totals 16 residues. The CDR3 loop is CASSIRGSIVTDTQYF. The CDR3 region has the DNA TGTGCCAGCAGCATCCGGGGGAGTATAGTTACAGATACGCAGTATTTT.

The chain couples TRBV9 to TRBJ2-7; 12 positions agree with TRBD2. Germline CDR1 reads SGDLS; CDR2 reads YYNGEE. V trimming: 4 bases; J trimming: 3 bases; junction bases outside the gene matches: 5. The CDR3 runs to 15 residues. The CDR3 nucleotides are TGTGCCAGCAGCCCCTGGACTAGCGGGATCTACGAGCAGTACTTC. This gives the protein CASSPWTSGIYEQYF.

The chain carries TRBV5-1 and TRBJ1-2; D gene ambiguous. The V gene lost 0 bases and the J gene lost 0 bases, with 6 bases spanning the gap. This CDR3 is built from 14 residues. Germline V gives CDR1 SGHRS, CDR2 YFSETQ. The CDR3 DNA reads TGCGCCAGCAGCTTGGGGCCAGCTAACTATGGCTACACCTTC. Amino acids: CASSLGPANYGYTF.

This clone is a singleton in its sample. The chain joins TRBV29-1 to TRBJ2-2, with 7 positions matching TRBD1. Germline V lookup: CDR1 SQVTM, CDR2 ANQGSEA. The ends lost 5 bases at V and 5 bases at J; junction bases unmatched: 2. The CDR3 sequence is 12 residues long. This chain's CDR3 is CSVHRGTGELFF. CDR3 DNA: TGCAGCGTTCACAGGGGTACCGGGGAGCTGTTTTTT.

The rearrangement joins TRBV19 to TRBJ1-6; 7 bases are a match to TRBD1. The V gene's germline CDR1 is LNHDA and CDR2 SQIVND (reference sequence). CDR3 size: 15 residues. Unmatched junction bases numbered 17, after V lost 7 bases and J lost 14 bases. The chain's CDR3 is CASTPSGTAYRALHF. The CDR3 DNA reads as TGTGCCAGTACCCCCTCCGGGACAGCCTATAGAGCCCTCCACTTT.

This chain links TRBV5-4 with TRBJ2-7; D might be TRBD1 or TRBD2, each matching 7 bases. The CDR3 covers 14 residues. The V end was cut by 1 base, the J end by 4 bases, with 12 bases between. The germline V gene has CDR1 SGHNT and CDR2 YYREEE (reference sequence). The CDR3 loop reads CASSLNRGGYEQYF. CDR3 nucleotides: TGTGCCAGCAGCTTGAACAGGGGAGGGTACGAGCAGTACTTC.

The chain uses TRBV4-2 and TRBJ2-1; no clear D gene. The CDR3 has 13 residues. Trimming took off 1 base at V and 3 bases at J, with 4 bases between the two ends. Germline CDR1 is LGHNA and CDR2 is YNFKEQ. CDR3 bases: TGTGCCAGCAGCCAAGGGGACTACAATGAGCAGTTCTTC. It yields the protein CASSQGDYNEQFF.

V usage is TRBV15 and J usage is TRBJ2-2, with 13 bases fitting TRBD2. Trimming took 5 bases from V and 3 from J; bases not matched to a gene: 3. CDR3 length: 16 amino acids. The germline CDR1 and CDR2 sequences are LNHNV and YYDKDF (reference sequence). The CDR3, as DNA: TGTGCCACCAGCCCCGGACTAGCGGGAGACACCGGGGAGCTGTTTTTT. Its translation: CATSPGLAGDTGELFF.

The V and J genes are TRBV4-2 and TRBJ2-3; 10 bases are shared with TRBD2. The CDR3 runs to 16 residues. V lost 0 bases and J lost 5; bases outside the gene matches: 5. In germline, CDR1 is LGHNA, CDR2 YNFKEQ. The CDR3 protein is CASSQDGTSAIDTQYF. The CDR3, as DNA: TGTGCCAGCAGCCAAGATGGGACTAGCGCGATAGATACGCAGTATTTT.

This clone was found once. This chain links TRBV28 with TRBJ2-7, with 8 bases lining up with TRBD2. The trim removed 5 bases at V and 6 bases at J, leaving 6 bases unmatched. The length of the CDR3 is 13 residues. The germline gives CDR1 MDHEN, CDR2 SYDVKM. CDR3 in DNA: TGTGCCAGCAGTCCGGGACTAGTCGCCGAGCAGTACTTC. Protein sequence: CASSPGLVAEQYF.

This chain links TRBV27 with TRBJ2-5; D remains unclear. Trimming removed 0 bases at V and 7 bases at J, with 18 bases between. The CDR3 runs to 16 residues. Germline values: CDR1 MNHEY, CDR2 SMNVEV (reference sequence). The CDR3 loop reads CASSLSAPTNGGTQYF. DNA of the CDR3: TGTGCCAGCAGTTTATCGGCCCCAACCAACGGCGGGACCCAGTACTTC.

The V gene is TRBV6-6, the J gene TRBJ1-1, with 9 positions matching TRBD1. J was trimmed by 0 bases and V by 10 bases; bases with no gene match: 12. Germline assignment: CDR1 MNHNY and CDR2 SVGAGI (reference sequence). CDR3 size: 16 residues. The CDR3 region has the DNA TGTGCCACCAACAGGGGGCTTAGGATGGTGAACACTGAAGCTTTCTTT. It encodes CATNRGLRMVNTEAFF.

This chain joins TRBV7-3 and TRBJ2-3; 7 nucleotides match TRBD1. V trimming: 2 bases; J trimming: 2 bases; junction bases outside the gene matches: 4. The germline CDR1 and CDR2 sequences are SGHTA and FQGTGA. CDR3 length: 15 amino acids. CDR3 amino acids: CASSLLGTVTDTQYF. CDR3 sequence (DNA): TGTGCCAGCAGCTTACTCGGGACAGTCACAGATACGCAGTATTTT.

This sequence joins TRBV7-9 and TRBJ2-7, with 7 bases matching TRBD1. Per germline, CDR1 SEHNR and CDR2 FQNEAQ (reference sequence). This CDR3 has 14 amino acids. V was pared by 4 bases and J by 2 bases, with 5 bases of the junction left unmatched. The CDR3: CASSSWTGAYEQYF. Written as DNA, the CDR3 is TGTGCCAGCAGCTCCTGGACAGGTGCCTACGAGCAGTACTTC.

In this sample, this clone turned up a few times. The chain employs TRBV5-6 and TRBJ1-2; tentatively, D is TRBD1 (5 bases). This CDR3 contains 14 residues. Deletions cut 0 bases from V and 5 bases from J, with 11 bases between. Germline assignment: CDR1 SGHDT and CDR2 YYEEEE. CDR3 sequence: CASSLGGPGYGYTF. In DNA, the CDR3 is TGTGCCAGCAGCTTGGGGGGACCCGGTTATGGCTACACCTTC.

The chain employs TRBV18 and TRBJ2-7, with unresolved D. This CDR3 spans 14 amino acids. The V gene lost 0 bases and the J gene lost 2 bases, with 8 bases spanning the gap. Per germline, CDR1 KGHSH and CDR2 LQKENI. The DNA for the CDR3 is TGTGCCAGCTCACCACCGACGTATCCCTACGAGCAGTACTTC. It is translated as CASSPPTYPYEQYF. The complete variable domain, with remaining parts taken from reference TRBV18 and TRBJ2-7, reads NAGVMQNPRHLVRRRGQEARLRCSPMKGHSHVYWYRQLPEEGLKFMVYLQKENIIDESGMPKERFSAEFPKEGPSILRIQQVVRGDSAAYFCASSPPTYPYEQYFGPGTRLTVT.

The V call is TRBV7-9, the J call TRBJ1-3; TRBD1 is a possible D gene (5 bases). Trimming left V 3 bases short and J 2 bases short, with 8 bases between. Germline lookup yields CDR1 SEHNR and CDR2 FQNEAQ (reference sequence). The CDR3 is 14 residues long. The CDR3 nucleotides read TGTGCCAGCAGCTTCAGGGAAGCTGGAAACACCATATATTTT. Translated, it gives CASSFREAGNTIYF. The full variable domain, in which reference TRBV7-9 and TRBJ1-3 provide the parts outside the CDR3, is DTGVSQNPRHKITKRGQNVTFRCDPISEHNRLYWYRQTLGQGPEFLTYFQNEAQLEKSRLLSDRFSAERPKGSFSTLEIQRTEQGDSAMYLCASSFREAGNTIYFGEGSWLTVV.

J is TRBJ2-3 and V is TRBV4-1; unclear D gene. Germline assignment: CDR1 MGHRA and CDR2 YSYEKL. This CDR3 is built from 13 residues. Trimming pared 4 bases from V and 2 bases from J, leaving 7 bases between. The CDR3 is CASSRHNTDTQYF. In nucleotides, the CDR3 is TGCGCCAGCAGCCGACACAACACAGATACGCAGTATTTT.

The rearrangement joins TRBV4-1 to TRBJ1-5; 8 bases match TRBD1. Looked up from germline, CDR1 is MGHRA and CDR2 is YSYEKL. V shed 4 bases, J shed 0 bases, and the junction held 14 bases outside the gene matches. This CDR3 has 19 residues. DNA of the CDR3: TGCGCCAGCAGCCTCGAGAGGGCAGGGGGCGCTTATAGCAATCAGCCCCAGCATTTT. It codes for CASSLERAGGAYSNQPQHF.

The genes are TRBV9 and TRBJ2-3; D gene ambiguous. Germline V lookup: CDR1 SGDLS, CDR2 YYNGEE. The germline V and J ends were trimmed by 4 bases and 0 bases, with 15 bases remaining between them. The CDR3 totals 16 residues. The CDR3 sequence: CASSLGRATSTDTQYF. The CDR3 DNA sequence: TGTGCCAGCAGCCTCGGACGAGCGACTAGCACAGATACGCAGTATTTT.

V gene TRBV28 combines with J gene TRBJ1-2, with TRBD1 matching 9 bases. The junction had 4 bases not matched to a gene; V was cut back by 5 bases and J by 0 bases. Germline lookup yields CDR1 MDHEN and CDR2 SYDVKM. The CDR3 runs 15 residues. CDR3 bases: TGTGCCAGCAGTCCCGGGACAGGGTCTAACTATGGCTACACCTTC. Translation: CASSPGTGSNYGYTF.

This chain links TRBV6-1 with TRBJ2-1; D is perhaps TRBD2 (6 bases). Trimming took off 5 bases at V and 9 bases at J, with 14 bases between the two ends. This CDR3 contains 13 residues. The germline V gene encodes CDR1 MNHNS and CDR2 SASEGT. The DNA of the CDR3 is TGTGCCAGCAGTCAGATTGGGAGGAGTGAGCAGTTCTTC. Its translation is CASSQIGRSEQFF.

The CDR3 reads CASSAGTYKATEAFF. Here the CDR3 DNA reads TGTGCCAGCAGTGCCGGGACCTATAAGGCCACTGAAGCTTTCTTT. This sequence joins TRBV27 and TRBJ1-1; TRBD1 might be the D (5 bases). Germline CDR1 MNHEY, CDR2 SMNVEV (reference sequence). Trimming shortened V by 5 bases and J by 4 bases, and 17 bases separated the two germline ends. This CDR3 contains 15 residues.

The chain combines TRBV7-2 with TRBJ2-1; D might be TRBD2 (5 bases). Germline CDR1 and CDR2: SGHTA and FQGNSA. V was cut by 6 bases and J by 4 bases, with 19 bases left in between. The CDR3 sequence is 16 residues long. CDR3 sequence reads: CASRGGRGGWYNEQFF. The CDR3 DNA reads as TGTGCCAGCAGGGGCGGGCGAGGAGGTTGGTACAATGAGCAGTTCTTC.

There are a few counts of this clone. This chain uses TRBV25-1 with TRBJ2-1; 10 bases map to TRBD1. The V and J ends lost 3 bases and 3 bases, in that order; junction bases with no gene match: 8. Germline CDR1 is MGHDK and CDR2 is SYGVNS. The CDR3 consists of 17 residues. This chain's CDR3 is CASSDSTGQGHYNEQFF. CDR3 bases: TGTGCCAGCAGTGATTCAACGGGACAGGGGCACTACAATGAGCAGTTCTTC.

This chain connects TRBV7-9 to TRBJ2-7; D is undetermined. The CDR3 is 15 amino acids. Germline CDR1 is SEHNR and CDR2 is FQNEAQ (reference sequence). V was shortened by 5 bases and J by 0 bases, with 14 bases between the two germline ends. In DNA form, the CDR3 reads TGTGCCAGCAGCCCCCTAGGCGGAACCTCCTACGAGCAGTACTTC. It codes for CASSPLGGTSYEQYF.

This sequence joins TRBV5-4 and TRBJ1-1; 10 nucleotides agree with TRBD1. CDR1 is SGHNT, CDR2 YYREEE, per germline (reference sequence). Unmatched junction bases numbered 5, after V lost 4 bases and J lost 5 bases. The length of the CDR3 is 14 residues. The CDR3 spells CASSPRTGGTEAFF. The DNA of the CDR3 is TGTGCCAGCAGCCCCCGGACAGGGGGAACTGAAGCTTTCTTT.

V is TRBV7-2 and J is TRBJ2-7, with D possibly being TRBD1 (6 bases). The CDR3 covers 13 residues. Germline CDR1 reads SGHTA; CDR2 reads FQGNSA. V lost 4 bases to trimming and J lost 3 bases, with 10 bases between them. CDR3 nucleotide sequence: TGTGCCAGCAGCTCTTCAGGGGACTACGAGCAGTACTTC. Translation: CASSSSGDYEQYF.